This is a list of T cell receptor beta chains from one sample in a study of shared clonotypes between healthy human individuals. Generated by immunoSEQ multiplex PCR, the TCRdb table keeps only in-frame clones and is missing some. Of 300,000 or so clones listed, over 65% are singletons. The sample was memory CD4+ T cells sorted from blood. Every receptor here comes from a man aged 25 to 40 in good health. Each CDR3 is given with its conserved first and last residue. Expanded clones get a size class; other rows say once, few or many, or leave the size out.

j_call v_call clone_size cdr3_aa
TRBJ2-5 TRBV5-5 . CASSETGVHETQYF
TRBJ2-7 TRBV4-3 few CASSQDRFGDRSYEQYF
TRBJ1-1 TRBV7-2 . CASSLYGGNTEAFF
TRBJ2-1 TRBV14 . CASSQRGARDRKHPEQFF
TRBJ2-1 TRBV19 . CASNTGTRHNEQFF
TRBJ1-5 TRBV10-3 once CAISEKSGANQPQHF
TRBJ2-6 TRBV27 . CASSLAADGANVLTF
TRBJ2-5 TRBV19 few CASSITQGAGETQYF
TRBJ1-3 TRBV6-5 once CASSYSSGISGNTIYF
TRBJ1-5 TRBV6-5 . CASSYRGGASNQPQHF
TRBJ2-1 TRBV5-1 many CASSLVGRAYNEQFF
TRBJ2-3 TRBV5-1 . CASSLDGGSYTQYF
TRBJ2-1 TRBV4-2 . CASSRGGSGQETKGRSYNEQFF
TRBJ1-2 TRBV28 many CASSLWDGTQLPYGYTF
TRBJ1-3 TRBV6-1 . CASSENLQGNTIYF
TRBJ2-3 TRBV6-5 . CASIGRDLGTDTQYF
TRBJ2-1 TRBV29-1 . CSARTGRDEQFF
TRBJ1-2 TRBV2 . CASSEDTPNYGYTF